This T cell receptor beta chain was documented in a study of blood T cell repertoires in COVID-19. As for the study in general: Material from acute and convalescent COVID-19 was sourced from the United States, Italy and Spain. PBMCs, B-cell-depleted T cells, or T cells provided the cDNA or gDNA that made up the material.

The germline V gene has CDR1 SGHAT and CDR2 FQNNGV. V lost 4 bases, J lost 14 bases, and 12 bases lay in between. The CDR3 length is 12 residues. Authors' data handling: Reference gene primer amplification in the assay estimated nucleated cell counts. Here immunoSEQ multiplex PCR was the method, and the copy in TCRdb shows in-frame clones only, minus some. D and trimming were read from the DNA, whereas the V and J calls and clone size are those reported in that table. This table holds roughly 40,000 clones, 70% to 80% found once. This chain uses TRBV11-2 with TRBJ1-6; D unclear. What was sequenced was peripheral blood. The TCR comes from a man in his 70s with active or convalescent COVID-19. The CDR3 protein is CASSSRDGTLHF. The CDR3, as DNA: TGTGCCAGCAGCTCCAGAGACGGGACCCTCCACTTT.